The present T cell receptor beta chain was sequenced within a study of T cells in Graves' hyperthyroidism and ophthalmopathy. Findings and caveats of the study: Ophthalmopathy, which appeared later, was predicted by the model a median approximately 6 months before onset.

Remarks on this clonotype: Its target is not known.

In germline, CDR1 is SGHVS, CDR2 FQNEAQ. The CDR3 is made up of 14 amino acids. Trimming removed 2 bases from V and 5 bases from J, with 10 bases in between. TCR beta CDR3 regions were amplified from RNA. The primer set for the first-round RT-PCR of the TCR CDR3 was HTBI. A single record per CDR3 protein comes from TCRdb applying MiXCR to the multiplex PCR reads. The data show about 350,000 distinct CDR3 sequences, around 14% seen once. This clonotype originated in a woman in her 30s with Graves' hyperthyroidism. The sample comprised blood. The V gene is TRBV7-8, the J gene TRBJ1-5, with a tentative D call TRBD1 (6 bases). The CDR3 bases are TGTGCCAGCAGCTTACAGGGGACCTATCAGCCCCAGCATTTT. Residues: CASSLQGTYQPQHF.